These 28 T cell receptor beta chains originate from one sample sequenced in a study of Japanese encephalitis immunity and Zika vaccine responses. From the 5' RACE reads, TCRdb called clonotypes with MiXCR, one entry per CDR3 protein. The sample consists of 400 or so distinct CDR3 sequences, 2% to 3% of them appearing once. Peptide pools at about 0.96 ug/mL each stimulated CFSE-labeled PBMCs over an approximately six-day culture. Unfixed live CD56-CD19-CD16-CD3+CD4+ CFSE-low cells were sorted as proliferating CD4 T cells. The sequencing here drew on antigen-activated CD4+ T cells from blood, cultured, taken during a Zika inactivated vaccine study. These receptors originate from an adult man who received an inactivated Zika virus vaccine.

This clonotype qualifies as medium-sized. The rearrangement links TRBV4-3 to TRBJ2-2; TRBD1 matches at 8 bases. Germline values: CDR1 LGHNA, CDR2 YSLEER. The length of the CDR3 is 14 residues. V shed 11 bases and J 4 bases; nucleotides not matched to a gene: 9. This CDR3 is CAGRTGIGTGELFF. In nucleotides, the CDR3 is TGCGCCGGGAGGACAGGGATCGGCACCGGGGAGCTGTTTTTT.

This clonotype is large within its sample. CDR3 coding DNA: TGTGCCAGCACCGCGGCGAGCTCCTACGAGCAGTACTTC. Amino acids: CASTAASSYEQYF. V gene TRBV12-3 or TRBV12-4 combines with J gene TRBJ2-7, with no clear D. This CDR3 spans 13 amino acids. V lost 7 bases and J 0 bases, leaving 10 bases between the germline ends.

Within the sample, this clonotype is large. This chain connects TRBV5-1 to TRBJ1-1, with D unclear. V was trimmed by 0 bases and J by 1 base, leaving 13 bases between them. The CDR3 spans 16 residues. Germline V gene data show CDR1 as SGHRS and CDR2 as YFSETQ. CDR3: CASSLASGRRNTEAFF. CDR3 coding DNA: TGCGCCAGCAGCTTGGCCTCGGGGAGGAGGAACACTGAAGCTTTCTTT.

By frequency in the sample, this clonotype is large. V and J are TRBV12-3 or TRBV12-4 and TRBJ1-4; 7 nucleotides match TRBD1. V shed 6 bases and J 0 bases; nucleotides not matched to a gene: 1. The CDR3 runs to 14 residues. This chain's CDR3 is CASSRGATNEKLFF. DNA of the CDR3: TGTGCCAGCAGCAGGGGGGCAACTAATGAAAAACTGTTTTTT.

By its share, this clonotype is large (0.1 to 1%). J is TRBJ2-2 and V is TRBV4-3; D ambiguous. With 1 base removed from V and 3 bases from J, the gap between germline ends came to 9 bases. This CDR3 is built from 15 residues. In germline, CDR1 is LGHNA, CDR2 YSLEER. As DNA, the CDR3 is TGCGCCAGCAGCCAAGTCGGCAGCTACACCGGGGAGCTGTTTTTT. Its protein is CASSQVGSYTGELFF.

By frequency in the sample, this clonotype is large. V gene TRBV7-8 combines with J gene TRBJ2-7, with 7 nucleotides matching TRBD1. Germline V gene sequence: CDR1 SGHVS, CDR2 FQNEAQ. J lost 3 bases, V lost 4 bases, and 9 bases had no gene match. This CDR3 is 15 amino acids long. The CDR3 region has the DNA TGTGCCAGCAGCTCCCGACAGGGAATCGACTACGAGCAGTACGTC. Its protein is CASSSRQGIDYEQYV.

This clonotype counts as large. The chain has TRBV2 and TRBJ2-3; D is undetermined. This CDR3 is 14 amino acids long. The germline V and J ends were trimmed by 7 bases and 2 bases, with 13 bases remaining between them. Germline V lookup: CDR1 SNHLY, CDR2 FYNNEI. CDR3: CASNARKDTDTQYF. The CDR3 DNA is TGTGCCAGCAATGCTAGGAAGGACACAGATACGCAGTATTTT.

The V call is TRBV4-1, the J call TRBJ1-4; D gene ambiguous. Trimming took 0 bases from V and 2 from J, leaving 4 bases between them. Germline loops: CDR1 MGHRA, CDR2 YSYEKL. The CDR3 is 14 residues long. CDR3 DNA: TGCGCCAGCAGCCAAGATCAGACTAATGAAAAACTGTTTTTT. This codes for CASSQDQTNEKLFF.

By share of the sample, this clonotype is large. The chain combines TRBV4-3 with TRBJ2-2; the D gene could be TRBD1 or TRBD2 (6 bases each). This CDR3 spans 14 amino acids. V lost 4 bases and J 7 bases, leaving 13 bases between the germline ends. The germline V gene encodes CDR1 LGHNA and CDR2 YSLEER. Written as DNA, the CDR3 is TGCGCCAGCAGCCTTTTAGGGGGGAACGGGGAGCTGTTTTTT. This sequence encodes CASSLLGGNGELFF.

This clonotype ranks as large (0.1 to 1%). This sequence joins TRBV7-2 and TRBJ1-5; the D is unclear. V was cut by 3 bases and J by 3 bases, with 3 bases left in between. This CDR3 is built from 12 residues. Germline V gene lookup returns CDR1 SGHTA and CDR2 FQGNSA. Written as DNA, the CDR3 is TGTGCCAGCAGCTTCTTCAATCAGCCCCAGCATTTT. Translation: CASSFFNQPQHF. The full variable domain, with the rest looked up from reference TRBV7-2 and TRBJ1-5, is GAGVSQSPSNKVTEKGKDVELRCDPISGHTALYWYRQSLGQGLEFLIYFQGNSAPDKSGLPSDRFSAERTGGSVSTLTIQRTQQEDSAVYLCASSFFNQPQHFGDGTRLSIL.

This clonotype is medium-sized within its sample. V is TRBV29-1 and J is TRBJ1-1; D gene unclear. This CDR3 is built from 16 residues. V lost 1 base and J lost 1, with 16 bases in between. Germline V gene data show CDR1 as SQVTM and CDR2 as ANQGSEA. CDR3 bases: TGCAGCGTTGAAGCCTTGGGAGGACGGGCGAACACTGAAGCTTTCTTT. Its protein is CSVEALGGRANTEAFF.

This clonotype ranks as large. The chain couples TRBV21-1 to TRBJ2-1. TRBV21-1 is marked as a pseudogene. The CDR3 is made up of 12 amino acids. The CDR3 sequence: CASSFRLLEQFF. The CDR3, as DNA: TGTGCCAGCAGCTTTCGTCTACTCGAGCAGTTCTTC.

Judged by abundance, this clonotype is large. Written as DNA, the CDR3 is TGCGCCAGCAGCCAATTAGGGGATCTGACCGGGGAGCTGTTTTTT. Protein sequence: CASSQLGDLTGELFF. The rearrangement links TRBV4-3 to TRBJ2-2; tentatively, D is TRBD1 (5 bases). There are 15 residues in the CDR3. The germline V gene encodes CDR1 LGHNA and CDR2 YSLEER. Trimming removed 2 bases from V and 5 bases from J, with 12 bases in between.

In regard to this clonotype: This sequence may be a read error, since a much larger clone differs from it by one base. The rearrangement uses TRBV5-6 and TRBJ2-7; the D call may be TRBD1 or TRBD2 (6 bases each). Trimming shortened V by 2 bases and J by 6 bases, and 18 bases separated the two germline ends. Germline values: CDR1 SGHDT, CDR2 YYEEEE. This CDR3 is 15 amino acids long. Written as DNA, the CDR3 is TGTGCCAGCAGCTTAGGAGGGATAGGGGGAATCGAGCAGTACTTC. This gives the protein CASSLGGIGGIEQYF. Full variable domain (remainder filled in from reference TRBV5-6 and TRBJ2-7): DAGVTQSPTHLIKTRGQQVTLRCSPKSGHDTVSWYQQALGQGPQFIFQYYEEEERQRGNFPDRFSGHQFPNYSSELNVNALLLGDSALYLCASSLGGIGGIEQYFGPGTRLTVT.

This clonotype was seen more than once but under ten times. The V call is TRBV6-2 or TRBV6-3, the J call TRBJ2-2, with D possibly matching TRBD2 (6 bases). Deletions cut 8 bases from V and 3 bases from J, with 22 bases between. This CDR3 comprises 17 residues. Looked up from germline, CDR1 is MNHEY and CDR2 is SVGEGT. CDR3 in amino acids: CASVSNTGGLYTGELFF. The CDR3, as DNA: TGTGCCAGCGTTTCAAATACAGGAGGGCTTTACACCGGGGAGCTGTTTTTT.

By share of the sample, this clonotype is large. This sequence joins TRBV11-1 and TRBJ1-6; no firm D call. Germline CDR1 SGHAT, CDR2 FQDESV (reference sequence). CDR3 size: 14 residues. V lost 3 bases and J lost 5, with 8 bases in between. CDR3 nucleotide sequence: TGTGCCAGCAGCTTGGCCAGAGATAATTCACCCCTCCACTTT. Amino acid sequence: CASSLARDNSPLHF.

This clonotype is labeled as medium-sized. J is TRBJ2-2 and V is TRBV3-1; possibly TRBD1 for D (6 bases). This CDR3 comprises 16 residues. V was clipped by 6 bases and J by 0 bases, with 14 bases between them. Germline V gene sequence: CDR1 LGHDT, CDR2 YNNKEL (reference sequence). CDR3 in amino acids: CASSPDRLTNTGELFF. DNA of the CDR3: TGTGCCAGCAGTCCGGACAGATTAACGAACACCGGGGAGCTGTTTTTT.

This clonotype occurred many times. The chain links TRBV4-3 to TRBJ1-6, with D hard to call. The CDR3 sequence is 14 residues long. Germline CDR1 is LGHNA and CDR2 is YSLEER. The V end was cut by 4 bases, the J end by 10 bases, with 14 bases between. CDR3 sequence reads: CASSLDSAESPLHF. Here the CDR3 DNA reads TGCGCCAGCAGCCTCGACTCGGCTGAATCACCCCTCCACTTT.

This clonotype was detected a few times. The chain links TRBV20-1 to TRBJ2-5, with 12 bases that match TRBD2. This CDR3 has 12 residues. Germline V gives CDR1 DFQATT, CDR2 SNEGSKA (reference sequence). The CDR3 loop is CSAGTSGETQYF. The DNA for the CDR3 is TGCAGCGCGGGGACTAGCGGGGAGACCCAGTACTTC.

By sample fraction, this clonotype is medium-sized (0.01 to 0.1%). This chain links TRBV24-1 with TRBJ2-3; the match to TRBD2 covers 7 bases. V gave up 2 bases and J gave up 0 bases; unmatched junction bases: 4. The CDR3 totals 16 residues. Germline CDR1 is KGHDR and CDR2 is SFDVKD. CDR3 sequence reads: CATSDSRLASTDTQYF. CDR3 coding DNA: TGTGCCACCAGTGATTCGAGACTAGCTAGCACAGATACGCAGTATTTT.

By frequency in the sample, this clonotype is medium-sized. The chain joins TRBV10-1 to TRBJ2-3; TRBD2 agrees at 7 bases. Germline V gives CDR1 WNHNN, CDR2 SYGVQD (reference sequence). The junction had 7 bases not matched to a gene; V was cut back by 5 bases and J by 2 bases. CDR3 length: 15 residues. CDR3 sequence (DNA): TGCGCCAGCAGTCGAAGGGCGGGGGACACAGATACGCAGTATTTT. It translates to CASSRRAGDTDTQYF.

By proportion, this clonotype is medium-sized. The chain combines TRBV20-1 with TRBJ1-2, with 9 bases lining up with TRBD1. This CDR3 is 13 amino acids long. Germline lookup yields CDR1 DFQATT and CDR2 SNEGSKA (reference sequence). With 6 bases clipped from V and 4 bases from J, the junction kept 6 bases outside the gene matches. CDR3 sequence: CSADQTGGYGYTF. CDR3 DNA: TGCAGTGCCGACCAGACAGGGGGCTATGGCTACACCTTC.

This clonotype is classed as large. This chain links TRBV11-3 with TRBJ2-5; 9 bases fit TRBD1. The germline V gene encodes CDR1 SGHNT and CDR2 YENEEA. The CDR3 spans 13 residues. J lost 7 bases, V lost 6 bases, and 6 bases had no gene match. This CDR3 reads CASRREDRGTQYF. CDR3 coding DNA: TGTGCCAGCAGACGGGAGGACAGGGGGACCCAGTACTTC.

By frequency in the sample, this clonotype is medium-sized (0.01 to 0.1%). Relative to the germline gene, one junction end is altered; a read error may explain this. The gene calls are TRBV6-1 and TRBJ1-1, with D tentatively TRBD1 (6 bases). Germline V lookup: CDR1 MNHNS, CDR2 SASEGT. CDR3 length: 15 amino acids. The CDR3 here is CASSKAGTSYTEAFF. Here the CDR3 DNA reads TGTGCCAGCAGTAAAGCCGGGACAAGTTACACTGAAGCTTTCTTT.

By its share, this clonotype is large (0.1 to 1%). The chain recombines TRBV4-1 with TRBJ2-1; weak D call: TRBD2 (6 bases). Germline V lookup: CDR1 MGHRA, CDR2 YSYEKL. CDR3 size: 14 residues. The germline V and J ends were trimmed by 0 bases and 9 bases, with 12 bases remaining between them. The CDR3, as DNA: TGCGCCAGCAGCCAAGATTGGGAGGCTCCTGAGCAGTTCTTC. Its protein product is CASSQDWEAPEQFF.

By sample fraction, this clonotype is medium-sized (0.01 to 0.1%). The chain has TRBV7-3 and TRBJ2-6; D is undetermined. The germline gives CDR1 SGHTA, CDR2 FQGTGA. V was cut by 1 base and J by 2 bases, with 3 bases left in between. The CDR3 length is 14 residues. The CDR3 protein is CASSLMAGANVLTF. CDR3 nucleotides: TGTGCCAGCAGCTTAATGGCTGGGGCCAACGTCCTGACTTTC.

This clonotype is categorized as medium-sized. The chain is built from TRBV4-3 and TRBJ1-2; D gene unclear. V was pared by 5 bases and J by 7 bases, with 14 bases between. Germline loops: CDR1 LGHNA, CDR2 YSLEER. The CDR3 consists of 13 residues. CDR3: CASSFESGSGYTF. CDR3 nucleotides: TGCGCCAGCAGCTTTGAGAGTGGAAGTGGCTACACCTTC.

V and J are TRBV5-4 and TRBJ2-3; 8 bases align to TRBD2. The J segment lost 5 bases and the V segment lost 4 bases, leaving 3 bases of the junction unmatched. Germline V gene sequence: CDR1 SGHNT, CDR2 YYREEE (reference sequence). The CDR3 is 13 amino acids. The CDR3 DNA follows: TGTGCCAGCAGCGGCGGGGGGATAGATACGCAGTATTTT. It translates to CASSGGGIDTQYF.